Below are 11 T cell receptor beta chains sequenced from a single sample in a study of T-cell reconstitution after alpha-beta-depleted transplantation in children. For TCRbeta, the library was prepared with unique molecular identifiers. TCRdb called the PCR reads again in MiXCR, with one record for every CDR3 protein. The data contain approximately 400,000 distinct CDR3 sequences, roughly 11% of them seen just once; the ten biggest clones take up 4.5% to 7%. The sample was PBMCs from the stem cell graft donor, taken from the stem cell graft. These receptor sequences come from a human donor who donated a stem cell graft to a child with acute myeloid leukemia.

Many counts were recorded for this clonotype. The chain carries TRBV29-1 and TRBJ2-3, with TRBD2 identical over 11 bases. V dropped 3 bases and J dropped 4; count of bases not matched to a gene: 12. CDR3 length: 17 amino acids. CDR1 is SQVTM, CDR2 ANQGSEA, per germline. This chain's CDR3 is CSVDGGSSGRFPDTQYF. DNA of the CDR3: TGCAGCGTTGATGGGGGGTCTAGCGGGAGGTTTCCAGATACGCAGTATTTT.

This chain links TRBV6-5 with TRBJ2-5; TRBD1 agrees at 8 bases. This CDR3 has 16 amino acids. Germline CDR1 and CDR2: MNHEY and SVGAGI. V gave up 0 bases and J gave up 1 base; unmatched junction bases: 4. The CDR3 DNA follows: TGTGCCAGCAGTTACTCGATTGGACAGGGCCAAGAGACCCAGTACTTC. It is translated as CASSYSIGQGQETQYF.

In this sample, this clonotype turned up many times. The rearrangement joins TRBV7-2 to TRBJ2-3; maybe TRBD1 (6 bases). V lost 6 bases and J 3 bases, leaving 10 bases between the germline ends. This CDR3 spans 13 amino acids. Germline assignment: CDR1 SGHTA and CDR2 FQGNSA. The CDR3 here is CASRKGVTDTQYF. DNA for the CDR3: TGTGCCAGCAGAAAGGGGGTGACAGATACGCAGTATTTT.

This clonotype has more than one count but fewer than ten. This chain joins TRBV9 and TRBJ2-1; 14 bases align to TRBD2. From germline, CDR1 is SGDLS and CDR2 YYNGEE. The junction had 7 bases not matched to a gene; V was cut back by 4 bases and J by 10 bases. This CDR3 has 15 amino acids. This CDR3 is CASSRGTSGGSEQFF. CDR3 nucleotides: TGTGCCAGCAGCCGGGGGACTAGCGGGGGCTCGGAGCAGTTCTTC.

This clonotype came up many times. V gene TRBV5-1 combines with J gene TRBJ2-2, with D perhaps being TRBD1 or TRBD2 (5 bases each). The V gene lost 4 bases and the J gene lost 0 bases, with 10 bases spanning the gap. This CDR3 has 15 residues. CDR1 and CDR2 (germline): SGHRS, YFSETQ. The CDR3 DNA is TGCGCCAGCAGCCGGGACCGCTCGAACACCGGGGAGCTGTTTTTT. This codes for CASSRDRSNTGELFF. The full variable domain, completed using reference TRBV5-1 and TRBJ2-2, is KAGVTQTPRYLIKTRGQQVTLSCSPISGHRSVSWYQQTPGQGLQFLFEYFSETQRNKGNFPGRFSGRQFSNSRSEMNVSTLELGDSALYLCASSRDRSNTGELFFGEGSRLTVL.

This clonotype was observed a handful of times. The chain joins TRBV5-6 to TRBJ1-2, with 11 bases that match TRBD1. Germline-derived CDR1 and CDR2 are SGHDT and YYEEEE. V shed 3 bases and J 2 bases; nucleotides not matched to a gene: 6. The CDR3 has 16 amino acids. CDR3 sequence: CASSSLWDRGNYGYTF. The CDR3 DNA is TGTGCCAGCAGCTCCTTATGGGACAGGGGGAACTATGGCTACACCTTC.

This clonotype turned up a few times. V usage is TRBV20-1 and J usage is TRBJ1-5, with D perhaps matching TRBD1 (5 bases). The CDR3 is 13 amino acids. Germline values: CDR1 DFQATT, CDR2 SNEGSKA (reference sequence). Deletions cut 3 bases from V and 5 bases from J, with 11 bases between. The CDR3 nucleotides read TGCAGTGCTAGTCGGGGGGTCGATCAGCCCCAGCATTTT. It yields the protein CSASRGVDQPQHF.

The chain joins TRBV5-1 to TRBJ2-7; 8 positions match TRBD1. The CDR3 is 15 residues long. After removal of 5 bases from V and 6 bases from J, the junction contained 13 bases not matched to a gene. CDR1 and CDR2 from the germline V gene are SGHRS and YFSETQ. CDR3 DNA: TGCGCCAGCAGTGGTGGACAGGGAACATTGCGCGAGCAGTACTTC. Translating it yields CASSGGQGTLREQYF.

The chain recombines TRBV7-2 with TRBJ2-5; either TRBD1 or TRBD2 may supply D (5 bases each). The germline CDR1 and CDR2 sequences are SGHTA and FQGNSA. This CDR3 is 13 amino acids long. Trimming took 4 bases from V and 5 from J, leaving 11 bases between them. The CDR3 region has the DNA TGTGCCAGCAGCTATGGGACCTTTGAGACCCAGTACTTC. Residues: CASSYGTFETQYF.

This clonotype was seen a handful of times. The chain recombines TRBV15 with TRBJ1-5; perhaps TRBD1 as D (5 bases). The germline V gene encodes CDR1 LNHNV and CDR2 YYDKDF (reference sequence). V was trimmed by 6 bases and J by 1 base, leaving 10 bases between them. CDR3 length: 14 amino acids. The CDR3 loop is CATSVEGSNQPQHF. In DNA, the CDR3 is TGTGCCACCAGTGTTGAGGGGAGCAATCAGCCCCAGCATTTT.

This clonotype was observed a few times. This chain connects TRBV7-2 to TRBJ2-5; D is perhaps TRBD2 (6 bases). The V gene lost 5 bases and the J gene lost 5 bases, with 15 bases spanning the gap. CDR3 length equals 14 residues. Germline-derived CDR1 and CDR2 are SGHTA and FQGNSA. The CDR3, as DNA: TGTGCCAGCAGCCCCGGGACTCACTACGAGACCCAGTACTTC. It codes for CASSPGTHYETQYF.